This TCR beta chain is from a study of response to subunit inactivated influenza vaccine. Study-level points and caveats: Few new T cells, the authors suggested, are recruited by each seasonal influenza vaccination.

CDR1 SGHDT and CDR2 YYEEEE come from the germline V gene. The length of the CDR3 is 15 residues. Turning to this clonotype: Its antigen is as yet unknown. At one of its ends the junction is not consistent with the germline gene, which may arise from a read error.

TCRdb re-called the RT-PCR reads through MiXCR, storing one row per CDR3 protein. This sample has some 300,000 distinct CDR3 sequences, with roughly 20% found just once. V usage is TRBV5-6 and J usage is TRBJ2-6; 7 nucleotides align to TRBD1. The specimen was PBMCs from blood, collected approximately 20 months after vaccination. The sequence was obtained from a man aged 45 to 70 who received an inactivated influenza vaccine. CDR3 bases: TGTGCCAGCAGCTGGGGACAGTTTGGGGCCAACGTCCTGTCTTTC. Its protein is CASSWGQFGANVLSF.